This T cell receptor (beta chain) stems from a study of cytomegalovirus exposure and HLA in healthy donors (TCRdb year 2017). With regard to the full study: According to an earlier analysis of 587 of the donors, about 179 million T cells yielded some 120 million unique TCR beta sequences and approximately 300 Gb of sequence data. An early release covering approximately 600 HLA-typed donors comprised approximately 290 gigabases of sequencing data and about 90 million unique TCR sequences. The genetic ancestry cluster associated with self-reported Caucasian donors included about 81% of the approximately 410 genotyped donors. The study was designed to test whether signatures of past pathogen exposure could be identified by cataloging public T cell receptors. The T cell repertoires of around 730 subjects were profiled by immunosequencing and related to cytomegalovirus serostatus. A separate validation cohort of about 110 different subjects was used in addition to the roughly 720-subject first cohort. To predict cytomegalovirus infection status, the study combined high-throughput TCR immunosequencing, statistical association of individual TCRs with disease status, and machine learning. A later analysis re-examined previously published TCR beta repertoires from 600 to 700 donors and added high-resolution HLA genotyping to investigate patterns of TCR occurrence. In the later analysis, no new phenotypic data were used to find candidate immune exposures; instead, reliance was placed on TCR beta sequences and their occurrence across donors. To decide whether each TCR beta V gene segment behaved as functional or pseudogenic, an earlier analysis of some 540 of the donors relied on high-throughput TCR beta sequencing. Alongside the repertoire data, information on donor age, sex, ethnicity and CMV serostatus was compiled. A later genetic analysis used genome-wide SNP genotypes for 398 of the 666 donors, treating that subset as a discovery cohort. All discovery cohort repertoires had been generated on a single sequencing platform. HLA typing covered class I and class II loci at four-digit resolution. The number of donors typed differed by locus, with roughly 620-640 for A, B, C, DRB1 and DQB1, 522 for DQA1, over 600 for DPA1, and around 430 for DPB1. Because of strong linkage in the cohort, roughly five DR-DQ haplotypes were treated as single units for association and clustering. On average, over 200,000 unique TCR beta nucleotide sequences were sequenced per donor among roughly 430 genotyped donors of the cohort, with roughly 20% of those sequences being non-productive.

The library relied on the immunoSEQ multiplex PCR assay. A mixture of 60 forward primers for TCR Vbeta segments and 13 reverse primers for TCR Jbeta segments was used in the multiplex PCR. Amplification of the CDR3 region of rearranged TCR beta genes was performed with a multiplex PCR assay on genomic DNA. Amplified TCR beta libraries were sequenced as 87-base-pair reads on the Illumina HiSeq System. As for the authors' bioinformatics: In a later analysis, around 80 million unique TCR beta chains were counted across the 500 to 700 repertoires, and around 11 million of these chains were shared by at least two donors. Raw reads were error-corrected and collapsed into unique sequences by a nearest-neighbor algorithm in which closely related sequences were merged to remove PCR and sequencing errors. CDR3 sequences were aligned to IMGT reference sequences to assign V, D and J gene segments. For a sequence to be retained, a match of at least six nucleotides was required to both a V gene segment and a J gene segment. A rearrangement counted as productive if the CDR3 had no stop codons and remained in frame with V and J, and every other rearrangement counted as non-productive. Following IMGT convention, CDR3 was defined as the stretch from the second conserved V-encoded cysteine to the conserved J-encoded phenylalanine. In an earlier analysis of some 550 of the donors, sequences lacking an unambiguous match to a single V gene segment were excluded. In an earlier analysis of some 590 of the donors, a V segment was called functional when productive rearrangements were above 56.7%, and segregating when the standard deviation between donors exceeded 5%. A statistical classification framework was built to diagnose cytomegalovirus status from the catalog of TCR beta chain sequences. V and J gene assignment, in a later analysis, came from comparing TCR nucleotide sequences with IMGT/GENE-DB human TR gene sequences. A later analysis assigned CDR3 sequences and most-parsimonious VDJ recombination scenarios with the TCRdist pipeline. In a later analysis, each TCR beta chain was defined by its CDR3 amino acid sequence together with its V-gene family, and reads lacking a unique V-gene family were excluded. A later analysis removed roughly 590 highly shared, low-generation-probability nucleotide sequences to deal with suspected cross-contamination and a sequencing artifact. For each public chain, a later analysis derived a clonal expansion index from normalized ranks of inferred template counts within each repertoire. Generation probabilities in a later analysis came from a VDJ recombination model fitted to out-of-frame rearrangements, and those results were checked against IGoR. In a later analysis, hypergeometric tests were used to score TCR-TCR, TCR-HLA and TCR-CMV co-occurrence, with a repertoire-size bias correction applied to TCR pairs. In a later analysis, false discovery rates were estimated by permuting HLA or CMV assignments 20 times. In a later analysis, co-occurring TCRs were grouped with DBSCAN, and TCRdist sequence similarity was added when clustering was performed within HLA-allele-positive subsets. Repertoires with fewer than 30,000 or more than 120,000 public chains, plus five repertoires with anomalous nucleotide sharing, were excluded from co-occurrence clustering. TCRdb retrieved this table from immuneACCESS and kept in-frame rearrangements only. Not all clones are present; in checked studies, unresolved V genes account for under half, and no reason is known for the remainder. V, J and clone size are taken as reported in that table, and D and trimming were inferred from the DNA itself. The sample table contains about 140,000 clones; only one count was recorded for around 73% of them. The ten largest clonotypes hold around 1.4% of the sample.

Details on this clone: Its recognized antigen is unknown. No quality values exist for individual bases; no much larger clone is one base distant.

Results and caveats for the whole study, not just this receptor: A later analysis found that TCR association rates varied across HLA loci, with DRB1 alleles showing the most associated TCRs and HLA-C alleles the fewest. According to a later analysis, parvovirus B19, influenza, CMV and Epstein-Barr virus appeared linked to several top co-occurrence clusters. In the study, about 150 TCR beta chains were listed as associated with cytomegalovirus. Cytomegalovirus status was reported to be diagnosed by the classifier with high specificity and sensitivity in both the original and validation cohorts. While some public TCRs were present in many individuals, most TCR sequences turned up only very rarely across donors. A later analysis found that HLA-associated TCR beta chains were more clonally expanded and had lower generation probabilities than equally common non-associated chains. Sequencing depth was assumed to be roughly uniform across donors in the presence/absence analyses, though that assumption may not hold. For the cohort, immune exposure information was limited to CMV serostatus. According to a later analysis, most CMV-associated TCR beta chains appeared to be HLA-restricted, and the HLA associations seemed to be driven largely by CMV exposure. An earlier analysis of approximately 540 of the donors showed that most TCR beta V segments appeared in productive rearrangements either about 87% or about 30% of the time, which broadly matched IMGT annotations. A further reported finding was that TCR beta sequences accurately predicted the HLA-A and HLA-B alleles for most subjects in the first cohort. A few of the identified cytomegalovirus-associated TCR beta chains were confirmed in vitro to be specific for cytomegalovirus antigens. Linkage disequilibrium might explain the correlated functional status among segregating V segments, but an unknown experimental factor could not be ruled out. In this cohort, only TCR beta chains were sequenced, and detectable features were limited by the absence of alpha or paired-chain data. Because counts were too low, roughly 16 rarely observed V segments, including chromosome 9 orphons, were excluded from the earlier analysis of fewer than 650 of the donors. When HLA alleles, especially DR and DQ, strongly co-occurred, TCR associations were difficult to assign to individual alleles. Because HLA typing was missing for some donors at each locus, association tests included only the typed subset. A later analysis associated about 18,000 TCR beta sequences with specific HLA alleles at a false discovery rate of 0.05. A cluster of highly shared sequence variants was judged likely to represent a technical artifact of the sequencing pipeline. A later genetic analysis associated a missense DCLRE1C variant with V-gene and J-gene trimming of TCR beta chains, and an independent cohort replicated the association. Compared with the approximately 700-donor mean, donors in an Asian-associated ancestry cluster had fewer N-insertions in productive TCRs, according to a later genetic analysis. The authors suggested that the approach could potentially be generalized to other disease states and immunological phenotypes. Some IMGT-functional V segments, including TRBV6-2 and TRBV6-3, could not be distinguished by the 87-base-pair reads and were therefore excluded.

In total, about 650 healthy bone marrow donors made up the cohort. At the time of sampling, all cohort members were nominally healthy, though unrecorded immune exposures were likely present. The donor was CMV seronegative and belonged to the group of roughly 330 seronegative cohort members. Each donor provided a peripheral blood sample, and peripheral blood mononuclear cells were used for TCR beta sequencing. The Qiagen DNeasy Blood Extraction Kit was used to extract genomic DNA from the blood cell samples. The CDR3 sequence holds 16 residues, the cysteine and phenylalanine included. Just CDR3 DNA is preserved here, 48 bases in frame from base 1. Between the V and J ends, shortened by 5 bases and 2 bases respectively, the junction contains 18 bases. As encoded in the germline V gene (reference sequence), CDR1 is PRHDT while CDR2 is FYEKMQ.

Sequencing was carried out using PBMCs. The clonotype was recovered from a woman aged 35 to 49 in good health and CMV-seronegative. The rearrangement joined TRBV13 to TRBJ1-1, with the identity of the D gene unclear. The CDR3 region: CASSRSSGFFNTEAFF. The base sequence is TGTGCCAGCAGCCGTTCGAGCGGTTTTTTTAACACTGAAGCTTTCTTT. The CDR3, completed at both ends by the reference TRBV13 and TRBJ1-1 genes, gives the full variable domain AAGVIQSPRHLIKEKRETATLKCYPIPRHDTVYWYQQGPGQDPQFLISFYEKMQSDKGSIPDRFSAQQFSDYHSELNMSSLELGDSALYFCASSRSSGFFNTEAFFGQGTRLTVV.